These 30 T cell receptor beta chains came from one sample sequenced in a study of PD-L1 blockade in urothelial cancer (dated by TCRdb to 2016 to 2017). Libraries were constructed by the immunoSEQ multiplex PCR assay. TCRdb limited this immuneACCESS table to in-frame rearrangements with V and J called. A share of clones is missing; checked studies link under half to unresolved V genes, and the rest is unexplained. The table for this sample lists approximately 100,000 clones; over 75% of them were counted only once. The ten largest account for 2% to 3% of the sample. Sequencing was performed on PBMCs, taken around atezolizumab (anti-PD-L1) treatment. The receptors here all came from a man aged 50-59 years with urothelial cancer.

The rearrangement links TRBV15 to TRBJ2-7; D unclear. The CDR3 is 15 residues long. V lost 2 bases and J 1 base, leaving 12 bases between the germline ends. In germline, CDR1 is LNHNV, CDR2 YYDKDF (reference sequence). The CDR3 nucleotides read TGTGCCACCAGCAGATCAATTTCGGGTTCCTACGAGCAGTACTTC. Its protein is CATSRSISGSYEQYF.

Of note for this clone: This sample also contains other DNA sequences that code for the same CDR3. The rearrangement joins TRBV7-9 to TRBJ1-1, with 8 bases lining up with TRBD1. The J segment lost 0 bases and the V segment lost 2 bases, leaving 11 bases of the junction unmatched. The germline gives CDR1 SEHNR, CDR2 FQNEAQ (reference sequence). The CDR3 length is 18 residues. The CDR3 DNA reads TGTGCCAGCAGCTTACCGACGTTTGGGACAGGCTTGAACACTGAAGCTTTCTTT. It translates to CASSLPTFGTGLNTEAFF.

The CDR3 region is CASSLFGLADTGELFF. In DNA form, the CDR3 reads TGTGCCAGCAGCTTATTTGGCCTAGCGGACACCGGGGAGCTGTTTTTT. V gene TRBV7-9 combines with J gene TRBJ2-2, with TRBD2 matching over 7 bases. Per the germline V gene, CDR1 is SEHNR and CDR2 is FQNEAQ (reference sequence). Trimming removed 2 bases from V and 3 bases from J; junction bases left unmatched: 6. The CDR3 runs 16 residues.

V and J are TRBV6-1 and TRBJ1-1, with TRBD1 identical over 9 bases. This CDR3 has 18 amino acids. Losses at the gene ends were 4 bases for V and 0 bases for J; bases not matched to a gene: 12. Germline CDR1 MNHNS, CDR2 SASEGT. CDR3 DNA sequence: TGTGCCAGCAGTGTTCTAGGGACAGGGTTTGCCATGAACACTGAAGCTTTCTTT. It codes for CASSVLGTGFAMNTEAFF.

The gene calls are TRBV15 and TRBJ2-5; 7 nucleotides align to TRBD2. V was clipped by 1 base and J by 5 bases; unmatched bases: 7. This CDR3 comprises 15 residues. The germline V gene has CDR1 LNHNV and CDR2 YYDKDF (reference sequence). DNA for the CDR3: TGTGCCACCAGCAGAGGTTCTGCGACTAGCGAGACCCAGTACTTC. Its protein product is CATSRGSATSETQYF. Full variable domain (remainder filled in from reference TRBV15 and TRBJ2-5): DAMVIQNPRYQVTQFGKPVTLSCSQTLNHNVMYWYQQKSSQAPKLLFHYYDKDFNNEADTPDNFQSRRPNTSFCFLDIRSPGLGDTAMYLCATSRGSATSETQYFGPGTRLLVL.

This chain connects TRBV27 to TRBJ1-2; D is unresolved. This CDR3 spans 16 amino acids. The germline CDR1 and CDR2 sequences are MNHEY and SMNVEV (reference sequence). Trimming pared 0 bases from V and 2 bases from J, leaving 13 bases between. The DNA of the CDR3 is TGTGCCAGCAGTTTATCGAGGGCTACCCTGAACTATGGCTACACCTTC. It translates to CASSLSRATLNYGYTF.

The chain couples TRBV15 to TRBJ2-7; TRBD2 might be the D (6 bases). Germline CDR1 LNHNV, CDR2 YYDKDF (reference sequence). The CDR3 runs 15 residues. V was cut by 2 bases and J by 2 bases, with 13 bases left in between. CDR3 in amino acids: CATSRRGGITYEQYF. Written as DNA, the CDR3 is TGTGCCACCAGCAGAAGGGGCGGGATTACCTACGAGCAGTACTTC. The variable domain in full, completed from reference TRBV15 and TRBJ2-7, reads DAMVIQNPRYQVTQFGKPVTLSCSQTLNHNVMYWYQQKSSQAPKLLFHYYDKDFNNEADTPDNFQSRRPNTSFCFLDIRSPGLGDTAMYLCATSRRGGITYEQYFGPGTRLTVT.

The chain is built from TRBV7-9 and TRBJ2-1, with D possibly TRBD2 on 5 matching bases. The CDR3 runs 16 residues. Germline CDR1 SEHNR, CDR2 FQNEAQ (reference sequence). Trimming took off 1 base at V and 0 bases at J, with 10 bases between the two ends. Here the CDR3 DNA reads TGTGCCAGCAGCTTAGAGCGGAAAAGCTCCTACAATGAGCAGTTCTTC. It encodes CASSLERKSSYNEQFF. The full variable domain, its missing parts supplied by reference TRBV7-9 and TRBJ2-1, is DTGVSQNPRHKITKRGQNVTFRCDPISEHNRLYWYRQTLGQGPEFLTYFQNEAQLEKSRLLSDRFSAERPKGSFSTLEIQRTEQGDSAMYLCASSLERKSSYNEQFFGPGTRLTVL.

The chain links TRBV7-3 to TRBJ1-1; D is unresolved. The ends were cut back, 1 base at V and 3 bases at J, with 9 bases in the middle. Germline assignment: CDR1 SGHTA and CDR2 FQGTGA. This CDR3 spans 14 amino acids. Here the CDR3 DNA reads TGTGCCAGCAGCTTAAAGAGGGAGGACACTGAAGCTTTCTTT. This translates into CASSLKREDTEAFF.

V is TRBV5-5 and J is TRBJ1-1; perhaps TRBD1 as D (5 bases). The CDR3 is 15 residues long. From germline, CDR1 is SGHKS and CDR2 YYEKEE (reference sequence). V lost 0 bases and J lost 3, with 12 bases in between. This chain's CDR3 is CASSLEGLWYTEAFF. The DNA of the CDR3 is TGTGCCAGCAGCTTGGAGGGGCTCTGGTACACTGAAGCTTTCTTT.

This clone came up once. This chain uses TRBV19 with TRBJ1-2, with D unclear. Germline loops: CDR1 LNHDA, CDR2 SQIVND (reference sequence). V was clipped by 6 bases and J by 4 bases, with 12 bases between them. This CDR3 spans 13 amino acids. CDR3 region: CASSARGGYGYTF. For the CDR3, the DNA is TGTGCCAGTAGCGCCCGGGGAGGCTATGGCTACACCTTC.

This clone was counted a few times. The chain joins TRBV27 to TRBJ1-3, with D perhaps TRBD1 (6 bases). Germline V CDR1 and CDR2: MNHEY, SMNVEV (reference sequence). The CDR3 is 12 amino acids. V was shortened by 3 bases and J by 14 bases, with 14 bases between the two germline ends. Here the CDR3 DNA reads TGTGCCAGCAGTTTGCAAACTTGGACAGTATATTTT. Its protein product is CASSLQTWTVYF.

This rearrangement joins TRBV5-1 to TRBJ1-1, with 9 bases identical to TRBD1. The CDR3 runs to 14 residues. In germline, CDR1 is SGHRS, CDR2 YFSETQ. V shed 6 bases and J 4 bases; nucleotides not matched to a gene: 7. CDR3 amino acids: CASTAWGQGTEAFF. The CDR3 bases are TGCGCCAGCACCGCGTGGGGACAGGGCACTGAAGCTTTCTTT.

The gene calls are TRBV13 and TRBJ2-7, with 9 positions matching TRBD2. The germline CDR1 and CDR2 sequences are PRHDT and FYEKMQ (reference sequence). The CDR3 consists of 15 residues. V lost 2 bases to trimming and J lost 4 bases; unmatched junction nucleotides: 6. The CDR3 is CASSLTAGGPYEQYF. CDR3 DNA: TGTGCCAGCAGCTTAACCGCGGGAGGGCCGTACGAGCAGTACTTC.

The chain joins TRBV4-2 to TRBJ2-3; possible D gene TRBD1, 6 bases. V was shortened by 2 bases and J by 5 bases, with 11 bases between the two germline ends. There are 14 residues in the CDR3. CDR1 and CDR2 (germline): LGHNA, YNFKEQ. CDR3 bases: TGTGCCAGCAGCCAACTACAGGGTCGAGATACGCAGTATTTT. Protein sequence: CASSQLQGRDTQYF.

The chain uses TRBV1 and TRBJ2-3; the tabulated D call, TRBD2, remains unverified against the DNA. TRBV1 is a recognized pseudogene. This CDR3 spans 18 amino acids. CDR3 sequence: CTSSQEATSARGPDTQYF. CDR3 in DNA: TGCACCAGCAGCCAAGAGGCAACTAGCGCTCGAGGTCCAGATACGCAGTATTTT.

This CDR3 reads CASSPYATANEKLFF. The CDR3 DNA sequence: TGTGCCAGCTCACCCTACGCGACAGCCAATGAAAAACTGTTTTTT. The V gene is TRBV18, the J gene TRBJ1-4; weak D call: TRBD1 (5 bases). The germline gives CDR1 KGHSH, CDR2 LQKENI. V was shortened by 3 bases and J by 5 bases, with 13 bases between the two germline ends. The CDR3 consists of 15 residues.

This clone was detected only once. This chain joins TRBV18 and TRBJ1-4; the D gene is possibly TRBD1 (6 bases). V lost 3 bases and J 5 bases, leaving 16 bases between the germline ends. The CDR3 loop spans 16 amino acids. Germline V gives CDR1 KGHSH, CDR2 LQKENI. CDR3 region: CASSPYYTGSNEKLFF. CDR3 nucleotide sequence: TGTGCCAGCTCACCCTACTATACAGGGTCGAATGAAAAACTGTTTTTT.

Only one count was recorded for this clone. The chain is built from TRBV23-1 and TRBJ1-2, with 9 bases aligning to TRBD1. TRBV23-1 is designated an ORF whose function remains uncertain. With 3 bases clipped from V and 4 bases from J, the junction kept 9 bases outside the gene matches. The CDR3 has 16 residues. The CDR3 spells CASSHQTGGPGYGYTF. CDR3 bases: TGCGCCAGCAGTCATCAGACAGGGGGGCCCGGCTATGGCTACACCTTC.

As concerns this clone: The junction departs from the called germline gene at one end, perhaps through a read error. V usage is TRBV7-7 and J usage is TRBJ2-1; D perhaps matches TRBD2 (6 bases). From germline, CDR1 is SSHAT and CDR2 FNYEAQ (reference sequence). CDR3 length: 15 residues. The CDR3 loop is CASSPDRGTGDEQFF. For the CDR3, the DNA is TGTGCTAGCAGCCCCGATCGGGGCACGGGGGATGAGCAGTTCTTC.

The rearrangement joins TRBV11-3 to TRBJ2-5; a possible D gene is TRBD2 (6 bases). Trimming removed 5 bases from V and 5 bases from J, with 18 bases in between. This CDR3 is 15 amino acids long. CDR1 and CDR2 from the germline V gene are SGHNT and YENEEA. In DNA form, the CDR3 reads TGTGCCAGCAGCCTCGGGGCAGGAGGGGTGGAGACCCAGTACTTC. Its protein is CASSLGAGGVETQYF.

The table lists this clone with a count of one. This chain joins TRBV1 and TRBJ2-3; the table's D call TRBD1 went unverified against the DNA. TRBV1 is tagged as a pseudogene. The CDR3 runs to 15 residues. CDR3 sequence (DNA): TGCACCAGCAGCGGGACAGGTGAATGGGCAGATACGCAGTATTTT. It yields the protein CTSSGTGEWADTQYF.

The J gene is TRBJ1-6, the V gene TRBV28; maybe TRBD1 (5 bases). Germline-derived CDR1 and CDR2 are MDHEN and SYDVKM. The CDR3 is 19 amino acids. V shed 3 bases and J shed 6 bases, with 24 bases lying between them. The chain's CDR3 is CASSLFQLGGADLNSPLHF. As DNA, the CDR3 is TGTGCCAGCAGTTTGTTCCAACTCGGGGGTGCGGATCTTAATTCACCCCTCCACTTT.

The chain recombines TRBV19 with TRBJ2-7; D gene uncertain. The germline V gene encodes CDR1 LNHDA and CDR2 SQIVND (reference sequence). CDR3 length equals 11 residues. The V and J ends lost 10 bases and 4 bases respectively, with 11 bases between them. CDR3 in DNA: TGTGCCACCACGGCCGGGTACGAGCAGTACTTC. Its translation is CATTAGYEQYF.

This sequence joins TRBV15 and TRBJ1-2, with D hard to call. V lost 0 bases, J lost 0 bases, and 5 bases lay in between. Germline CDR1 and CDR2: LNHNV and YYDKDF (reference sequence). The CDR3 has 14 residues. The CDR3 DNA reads TGTGCCACCAGCAGAGATGACACTAACTATGGCTACACCTTC. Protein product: CATSRDDTNYGYTF. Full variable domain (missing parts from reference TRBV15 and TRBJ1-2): DAMVIQNPRYQVTQFGKPVTLSCSQTLNHNVMYWYQQKSSQAPKLLFHYYDKDFNNEADTPDNFQSRRPNTSFCFLDIRSPGLGDTAMYLCATSRDDTNYGYTFGSGTRLTVV.

CDR3 nucleotide sequence: TGTGCCAGCAGTTCTGGACAGGTGACCTATAATTCACCCCTCCACTTT. Residues: CASSSGQVTYNSPLHF. The J gene is TRBJ1-6, the V gene TRBV28; 7 bases are a match to TRBD1. The V and J ends lost 4 bases and 2 bases, in that order; junction bases with no gene match: 5. Germline V CDR1 and CDR2: MDHEN, SYDVKM. This CDR3 has 16 residues.

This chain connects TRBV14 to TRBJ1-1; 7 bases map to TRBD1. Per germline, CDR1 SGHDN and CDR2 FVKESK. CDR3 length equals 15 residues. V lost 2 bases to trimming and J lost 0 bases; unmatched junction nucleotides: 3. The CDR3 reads CASSQLTGVNTEAFF. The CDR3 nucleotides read TGTGCCAGCAGCCAACTTACAGGGGTGAACACTGAAGCTTTCTTT.

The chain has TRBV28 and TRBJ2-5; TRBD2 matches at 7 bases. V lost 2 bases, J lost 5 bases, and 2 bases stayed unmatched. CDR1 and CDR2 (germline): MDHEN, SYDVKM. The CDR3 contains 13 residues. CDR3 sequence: CASSLTGGETQYF. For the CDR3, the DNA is TGTGCCAGCAGTTTAACCGGGGGGGAGACCCAGTACTTC.

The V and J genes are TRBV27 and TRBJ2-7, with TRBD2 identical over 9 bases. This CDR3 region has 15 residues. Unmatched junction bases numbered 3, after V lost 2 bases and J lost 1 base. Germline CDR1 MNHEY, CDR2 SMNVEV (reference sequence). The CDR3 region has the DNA TGTGCCAGCAGTTTAAAGCGGGAGGCTTCCTACGAGCAGTACTTC. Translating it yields CASSLKREASYEQYF.

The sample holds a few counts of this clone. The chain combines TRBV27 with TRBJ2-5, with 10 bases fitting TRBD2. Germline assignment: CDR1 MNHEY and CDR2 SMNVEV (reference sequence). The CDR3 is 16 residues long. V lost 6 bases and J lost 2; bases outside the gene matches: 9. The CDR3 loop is CASRGAGGPWQETQYF. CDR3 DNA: TGTGCCAGCAGGGGAGCGGGAGGGCCGTGGCAAGAGACCCAGTACTTC.